This T cell receptor (beta chain) was identified in a study of blood T cell repertoires in COVID-19. The wider study: T cells, B-cell-depleted T cells, or PBMCs provided the cDNA or gDNA that served as material.

As originally analysed: Scientists estimated how many nucleated cells there were by amplifying reference gene primers. Some clones are missing from TCRdb's copy, which holds only in-frame ones; the method was immunoSEQ multiplex PCR. D and trimming come from the DNA, and the V and J calls and clone size come from that table. The table lists about 33,000 clones, 70% to 90% of them singletons. This clone showed up just a few times. The sequenced material came from peripheral blood. The sequence came from a man between 65 and 85 years old with acute or convalescent COVID-19.

CDR3 DNA sequence: TGTGCCAGCAGCTTAGGACTAGCGGGAGATCATGAGCAGTTCTTC. Translating gives CASSLGLAGDHEQFF. This chain uses TRBV11-3 with TRBJ2-1; 12 bases align to TRBD2. V was clipped by 1 base and J by 8 bases; unmatched bases: 3. The germline gives CDR1 SGHNT, CDR2 YENEEA. CDR3 size: 15 residues.